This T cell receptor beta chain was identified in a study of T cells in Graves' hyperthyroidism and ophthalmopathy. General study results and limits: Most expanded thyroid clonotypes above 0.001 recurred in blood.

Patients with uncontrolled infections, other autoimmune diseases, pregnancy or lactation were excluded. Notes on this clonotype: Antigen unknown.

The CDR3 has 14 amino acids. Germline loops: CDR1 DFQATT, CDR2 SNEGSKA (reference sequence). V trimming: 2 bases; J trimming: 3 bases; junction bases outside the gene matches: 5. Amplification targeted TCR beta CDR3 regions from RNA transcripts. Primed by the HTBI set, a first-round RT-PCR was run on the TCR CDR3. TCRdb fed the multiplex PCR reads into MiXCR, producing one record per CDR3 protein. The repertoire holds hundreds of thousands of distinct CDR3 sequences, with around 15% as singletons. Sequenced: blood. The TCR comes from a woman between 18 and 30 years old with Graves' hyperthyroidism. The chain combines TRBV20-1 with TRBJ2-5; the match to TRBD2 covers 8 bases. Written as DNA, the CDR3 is TGCAGTGCTAGAACCTTTAGCGGGAAAGAGACCCAGTACTTC. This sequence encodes CSARTFSGKETQYF.